These 23 T cell receptor beta chains share one sample of origin, sequenced in a study of response to subunit inactivated influenza vaccine. TCRdb ran MiXCR on the RT-PCR reads and lists one entry per CDR3 protein. The table has some 500,000 distinct CDR3 sequences, under 15% seen once. Sequences were derived from PBMCs from blood, sampled roughly 6 weeks after vaccination. These receptors originate from a middle-aged man who received an inactivated influenza vaccine.

This clonotype occurred many times. The CDR3 loop is CASGQDRQNQETQYF. CDR3 DNA sequence: TGTGCCAGCGGCCAGGACCGACAGAACCAAGAGACCCAGTACTTC. The chain employs TRBV7-8 and TRBJ2-5; maybe TRBD1 (5 bases). Trimming removed 8 bases from V and 0 bases from J, with 16 bases in between. Germline V lookup: CDR1 SGHVS, CDR2 FQNEAQ. The CDR3 is 15 residues long.

This clonotype was observed a handful of times. V gene TRBV7-9 combines with J gene TRBJ2-1; maybe TRBD2 (5 bases). With 5 bases removed from V and 0 bases from J, the gap between germline ends came to 14 bases. There are 16 residues in the CDR3. Germline V gives CDR1 SEHNR, CDR2 FQNEAQ (reference sequence). This CDR3 reads CASSPASGSSYNEQFF. The CDR3 nucleotides are TGTGCCAGCAGCCCAGCTTCGGGGAGCTCCTACAATGAGCAGTTCTTC.

This clonotype was counted only a few times. The chain links TRBV28 to TRBJ2-3; 9 nucleotides match TRBD1. Germline-derived CDR1 and CDR2 are MDHEN and SYDVKM. The CDR3 sequence is 18 residues long. V lost 6 bases and J lost 5; bases outside the gene matches: 18. The CDR3 loop reads CASRPLQGALRYQDTQYF. CDR3 DNA sequence: TGTGCCAGCAGGCCTCTACAGGGGGCTTTGCGGTATCAAGATACGCAGTATTTT.

The genes are TRBV5-6 and TRBJ1-1, with a weak D call TRBD1 (6 bases). The V end was cut by 2 bases, the J end by 6 bases, with 17 bases between. Germline lookup yields CDR1 SGHDT and CDR2 YYEEEE. The CDR3 contains 15 residues. The CDR3 DNA sequence: TGTGCCAGCAGCTTACAGGGCCGCAAAGGGGCTGAAGCTTTCTTT. Its translation is CASSLQGRKGAEAFF.

This clonotype was counted a few times. The chain employs TRBV12-3 or TRBV12-4 and TRBJ2-3; possibly TRBD1 for D (6 bases). CDR3 length: 16 residues. With 3 bases removed from V and 0 bases from J, the gap between germline ends came to 13 bases. CDR3 protein: CASSFRGGRSTDTQYF. The CDR3, as DNA: TGTGCCAGCAGTTTTCGTGGGGGCCGGAGCACAGATACGCAGTATTTT.

The rearrangement links TRBV12-5 to TRBJ1-1; tentatively, D is TRBD1 (6 bases). The CDR3 runs 15 residues. V dropped 6 bases and J dropped 0 bases, with 14 bases sitting between them. CDR1 and CDR2 from the germline V gene are LGHNT and FRNRAP. CDR3 coding DNA: TGTGCTAGTGGATGGACAGACCAATTGAACACTGAAGCTTTCTTT. It yields the protein CASGWTDQLNTEAFF.

This clonotype has ten or more counts. The chain carries TRBV2 and TRBJ2-7; 7 bases match TRBD1. The CDR3 covers 16 residues. The germline CDR1 and CDR2 sequences are SNHLY and FYNNEI. Trimming removed 6 bases from V and 2 bases from J; junction bases left unmatched: 13. CDR3 in DNA: TGTGCCAGCAGCCCAGGGCAGGGGGTTATAACCTACGAGCAGTACTTC. This translates into CASSPGQGVITYEQYF.

The J gene is TRBJ2-1, the V gene TRBV11-1; 9 bases align to TRBD2. Germline assignment: CDR1 SGHAT and CDR2 FQDESV (reference sequence). CDR3 length equals 19 residues. J was trimmed by 5 bases and V by 2 bases; bases with no gene match: 16. The CDR3 protein is CASSLYPPSGIQKHNEQFF. Written as DNA, the CDR3 is TGTGCCAGCAGCTTATATCCGCCTAGCGGGATTCAGAAGCACAATGAGCAGTTCTTC.

The CDR3 DNA reads TGCAGCGTTATGGACGGAGCCTACGAGCAGTACTTC. This gives the protein CSVMDGAYEQYF. This chain uses TRBV29-1 with TRBJ2-7; D unresolved. CDR1 is SQVTM and CDR2 is ANQGSEA in the germline V gene. The germline V and J ends were trimmed by 5 bases and 2 bases, with 10 bases remaining between them. CDR3 length equals 12 residues.

This clonotype showed up just a few times. V gene TRBV12-3 or TRBV12-4 combines with J gene TRBJ1-3; D not resolved. The V end was cut by 4 bases, the J end by 1 base, with 8 bases between. The CDR3 extends over 14 amino acids. The CDR3 region has the DNA TGTGCCAGCAGTTACATGGGGTCTGGAAACACCATATATTTT. Protein: CASSYMGSGNTIYF.

V and J are TRBV7-9 and TRBJ2-2, with D tentatively TRBD2 (6 bases). CDR3 length equals 14 residues. The germline V and J ends were trimmed by 3 bases and 7 bases, with 12 bases remaining between them. Germline V gene sequence: CDR1 SEHNR, CDR2 FQNEAQ (reference sequence). This chain's CDR3 is CASSFFRGGGELFF. Written as DNA, the CDR3 is TGTGCCAGCAGCTTCTTTCGGGGAGGCGGGGAGCTGTTTTTT.

This clonotype appeared many times. The V call is TRBV30, the J call TRBJ2-1; D gene uncertain. The CDR3 is 12 residues long. The V and J ends lost 3 bases and 7 bases respectively, with 10 bases between them. CDR1 is GTSNPN and CDR2 is SVGIG in the germline V gene (reference sequence). The CDR3 region has the DNA TGTGCCTGGAGAGGCTTTGTTAATGAGCAGTTCTTC. This encodes CAWRGFVNEQFF.

This clonotype was seen at least ten times. The CDR3 DNA sequence: TGCAGTGCTTACCGGGGAGGGGACACCGGGGAGCTGTTTTTT. This translates into CSAYRGGDTGELFF. The rearrangement links TRBV20-1 to TRBJ2-2, with 7 bases identical to TRBD2. Germline V gene lookup returns CDR1 DFQATT and CDR2 SNEGSKA (reference sequence). The CDR3 runs 14 residues. The J segment lost 3 bases and the V segment lost 5 bases, leaving 6 bases of the junction unmatched.

There are a few counts of this clonotype. J is TRBJ2-2 and V is TRBV14, with 9 bases aligning to TRBD1. This CDR3 is built from 15 residues. Germline V gene data show CDR1 as SGHDN and CDR2 as FVKESK. J lost 4 bases, V lost 5 bases, and 5 bases had no gene match. The CDR3 DNA sequence: TGTGCCAGCAGCAAGAGACAGGGGGGCACCGGGGAGCTGTTTTTT. Its translation: CASSKRQGGTGELFF.

The chain carries TRBV5-1 and TRBJ2-1; D may be TRBD2 (7 bases). Germline-derived CDR1 and CDR2 are SGHRS and YFSETQ. V lost 2 bases to trimming and J lost 4 bases, with 19 bases between them. The CDR3 totals 17 residues. CDR3: CASSFLMGAGAYNEQFF. The CDR3 DNA follows: TGCGCCAGCAGCTTTTTAATGGGGGCGGGAGCATACAATGAGCAGTTCTTC.

The chain has TRBV6-4 and TRBJ2-7; D gene uncertain. Germline loops: CDR1 MRHNA, CDR2 SNTAGT. The CDR3 consists of 16 residues. V lost 2 bases and J lost 2, with 16 bases in between. The CDR3, as DNA: TGTGCCAGCAGTGACGACGTTACAGATATTGCCTACGAGCAGTACTTC. Translating it yields CASSDDVTDIAYEQYF.

This clonotype has at least ten counts. The chain carries TRBV12-3 or TRBV12-4 and TRBJ1-1, with 7 positions matching TRBD1. V was clipped by 7 bases and J by 0 bases; unmatched bases: 8. CDR3 size: 15 residues. The CDR3 nucleotides read TGTGCCAGCACCCCACAGGGGATCATGAACACTGAAGCTTTCTTT. This encodes CASTPQGIMNTEAFF.

This clonotype was observed many times. The chain links TRBV29-1 to TRBJ2-1; 7 positions match TRBD2. Germline CDR1 SQVTM, CDR2 ANQGSEA. V was clipped by 1 base and J by 12 bases; unmatched bases: 15. The CDR3 contains 15 residues. The DNA for the CDR3 is TGCAGCGTTGAAGGCCCGTACCCACGAACGGGGGGGCAGTTCTTC. It translates to CSVEGPYPRTGGQFF.

The rearrangement uses TRBV9 and TRBJ2-3; TRBD1 agrees at 10 bases. The germline V gene has CDR1 SGDLS and CDR2 YYNGEE. V lost 2 bases and J lost 5; bases outside the gene matches: 8. The CDR3 has 16 amino acids. CDR3 in amino acids: CASSVREGQGRDTQYF. CDR3 sequence (DNA): TGTGCCAGCAGCGTTCGCGAGGGACAGGGGCGAGATACGCAGTATTTT.

The genes are TRBV29-1 and TRBJ1-2; TRBD1 might be the D (6 bases). Germline V lookup: CDR1 SQVTM, CDR2 ANQGSEA. Trimming took off 6 bases at V and 0 bases at J, with 20 bases between the two ends. This CDR3 spans 16 amino acids. CDR3 in DNA: TGCAGCGTGCCCTTGATCAGGGGACATTCTAACTATGGCTACACCTTC. This encodes CSVPLIRGHSNYGYTF.

This clonotype was observed a handful of times. CDR3 protein: CASSQVLSDRVAFF. CDR3 sequence (DNA): TGTGCCAGCAGCCAAGTCCTTAGTGACAGGGTTGCTTTCTTT. This chain uses TRBV3-1 with TRBJ1-1; the match to TRBD1 covers 7 bases. From germline, CDR1 is LGHDT and CDR2 YNNKEL (reference sequence). The CDR3 loop spans 14 amino acids. V shed 1 base and J 11 bases; nucleotides not matched to a gene: 10.

V and J are TRBV6-2 or TRBV6-3 and TRBJ2-7; D uncertain. Germline V lookup: CDR1 MNHEY, CDR2 SVGEGT. The CDR3 is 16 amino acids. The V end lost 4 bases, the J end lost 3 bases, and 19 bases lay between the germline ends. CDR3 loop: CASSSNDLFGFYEQYF. The CDR3 nucleotides are TGTGCCAGCAGTTCGAACGACCTCTTCGGTTTCTACGAGCAGTACTTC.

There are a few counts of this clonotype. This chain links TRBV11-2 with TRBJ2-5, with D unresolved. Trimming pared 0 bases from V and 4 bases from J, leaving 9 bases between. Germline CDR1 reads SGHAT; CDR2 reads FQNNGV. The CDR3 is 14 amino acids. This chain's CDR3 is CASSLDPFPETQYF. The CDR3 DNA reads as TGTGCCAGCAGCTTAGACCCATTCCCAGAGACCCAGTACTTC.